This T cell receptor beta chain is drawn from a study of T-cell memory formation after mild COVID-19. Study-level points and caveats: Proof of SARS-CoV-2 specificity was absent for the second-wave clones that crested on day 37. CM and EM subsets held most contracting CD4+ clones; EMRA held CD8+ ones.

This CDR3 is 12 amino acids long. CDR1 SGHAT and CDR2 FQNNGV come from the germline V gene. Comments on this clonotype: What it binds is not known.

Constant-segment-primed 5'RACE gave TCR alpha and TCR beta cDNA libraries with sample barcodes and UMIs. In TCRdb, the 5' RACE reads were re-called with MiXCR into one record per CDR3 protein. The table records about 270,000 distinct CDR3 sequences, roughly 14% of them present only once. The chain is built from TRBV11-2 and TRBJ2-7; D could derive from TRBD1 or TRBD2 (5 bases each). The sequencing input was PBMCs or a T cell subset sorted from them (not recorded which). The source of this sequence is an adult woman who had mild COVID-19 (a few samples of this study predate the infection). Cell type and time point are not known. CDR3: CASGLGDGEQYF. CDR3 bases: TGTGCATCCGGGTTGGGGGACGGGGAGCAGTACTTC.